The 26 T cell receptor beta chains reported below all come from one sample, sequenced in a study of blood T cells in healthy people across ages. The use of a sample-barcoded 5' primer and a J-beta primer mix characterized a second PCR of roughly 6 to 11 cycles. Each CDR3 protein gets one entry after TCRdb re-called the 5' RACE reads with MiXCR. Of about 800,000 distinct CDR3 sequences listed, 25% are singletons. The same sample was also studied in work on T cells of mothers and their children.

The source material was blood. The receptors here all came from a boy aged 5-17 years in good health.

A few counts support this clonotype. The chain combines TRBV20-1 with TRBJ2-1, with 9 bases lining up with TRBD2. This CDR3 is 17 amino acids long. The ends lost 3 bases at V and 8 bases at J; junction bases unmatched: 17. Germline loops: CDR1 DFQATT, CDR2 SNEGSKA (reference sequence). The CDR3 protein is CSASPSVWREGPYEQFF. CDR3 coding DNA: TGCAGTGCTAGCCCTAGCGTATGGCGGGAGGGCCCCTATGAGCAGTTCTTC.

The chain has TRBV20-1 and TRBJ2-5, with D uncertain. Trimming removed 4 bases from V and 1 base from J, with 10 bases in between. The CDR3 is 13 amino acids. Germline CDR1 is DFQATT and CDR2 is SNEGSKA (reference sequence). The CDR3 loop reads CSAIPGAQETQYF. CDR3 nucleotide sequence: TGCAGTGCTATCCCAGGCGCCCAAGAGACCCAGTACTTC.

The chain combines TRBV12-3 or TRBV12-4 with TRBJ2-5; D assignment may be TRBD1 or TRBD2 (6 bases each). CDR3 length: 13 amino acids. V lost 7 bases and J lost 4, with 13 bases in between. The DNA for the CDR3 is TGTGCCAGCATCACCTGGGGGGCAGAGACCCAGTACTTC. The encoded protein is CASITWGAETQYF.

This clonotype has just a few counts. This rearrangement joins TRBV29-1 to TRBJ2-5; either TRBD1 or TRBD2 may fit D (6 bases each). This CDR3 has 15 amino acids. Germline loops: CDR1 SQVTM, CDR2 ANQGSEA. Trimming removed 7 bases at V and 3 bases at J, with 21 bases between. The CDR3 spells CSARGGQGQEETQYF. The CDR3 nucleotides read TGCAGCGCTAGAGGGGGGCAGGGGCAAGAAGAGACCCAGTACTTC. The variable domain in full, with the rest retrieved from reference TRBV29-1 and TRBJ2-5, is SAVISQKPSRDICQRGTSLTIQCQVDSQVTMMFWYRQQPGQSLTLIATANQGSEATYESGFVIDKFPISRPNLTFSTLTVSNMSPEDSSIYLCSARGGQGQEETQYFGPGTRLLVL.

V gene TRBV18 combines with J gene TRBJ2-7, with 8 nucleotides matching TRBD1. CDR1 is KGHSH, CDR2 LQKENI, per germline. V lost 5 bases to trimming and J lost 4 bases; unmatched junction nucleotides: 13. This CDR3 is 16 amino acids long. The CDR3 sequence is CASSRYRRGRDYEQYF. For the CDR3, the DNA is TGTGCCAGCTCAAGATACCGCAGGGGGCGAGATTACGAGCAGTACTTC.

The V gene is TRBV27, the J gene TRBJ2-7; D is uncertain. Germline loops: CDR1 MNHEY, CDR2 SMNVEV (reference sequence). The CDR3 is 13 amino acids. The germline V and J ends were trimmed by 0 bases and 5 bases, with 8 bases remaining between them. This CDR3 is CASSLSGKHEQYF. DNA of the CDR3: TGTGCCAGCAGTTTATCAGGGAAACACGAGCAGTACTTC.

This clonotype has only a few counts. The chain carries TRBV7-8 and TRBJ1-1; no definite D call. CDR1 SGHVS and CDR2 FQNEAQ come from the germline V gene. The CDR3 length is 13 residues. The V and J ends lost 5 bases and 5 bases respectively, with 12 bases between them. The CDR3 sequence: CASSRVLGTEAFF. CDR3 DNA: TGTGCCAGCAGCCGCGTCCTGGGGACTGAAGCTTTCTTT.

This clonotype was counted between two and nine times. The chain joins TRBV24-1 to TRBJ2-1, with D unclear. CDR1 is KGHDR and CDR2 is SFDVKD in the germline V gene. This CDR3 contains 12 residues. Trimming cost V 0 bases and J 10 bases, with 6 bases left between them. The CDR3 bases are TGTGCCACCAGTGATTTGGACGGCGAGCAGTTCTTC. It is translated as CATSDLDGEQFF.

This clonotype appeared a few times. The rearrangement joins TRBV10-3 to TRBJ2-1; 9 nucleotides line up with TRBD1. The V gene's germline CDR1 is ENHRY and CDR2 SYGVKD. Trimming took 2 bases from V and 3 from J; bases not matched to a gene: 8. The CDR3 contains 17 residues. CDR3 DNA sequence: TGTGCCATCAGTGAGAGCCGGAGGACAGGGGTCTACAATGAGCAGTTCTTC. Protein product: CAISESRRTGVYNEQFF.

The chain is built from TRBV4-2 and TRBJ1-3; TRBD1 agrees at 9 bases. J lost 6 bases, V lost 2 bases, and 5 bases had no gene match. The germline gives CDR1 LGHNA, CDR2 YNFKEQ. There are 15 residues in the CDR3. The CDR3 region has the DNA TGTGCCAGCAGCCAAAAGGGACAGGGTACAAACACCATATATTTT. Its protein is CASSQKGQGTNTIYF.

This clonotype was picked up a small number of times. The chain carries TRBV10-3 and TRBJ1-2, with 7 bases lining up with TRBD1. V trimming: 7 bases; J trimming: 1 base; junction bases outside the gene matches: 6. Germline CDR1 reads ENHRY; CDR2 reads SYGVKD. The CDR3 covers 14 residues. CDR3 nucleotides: TGTGCCATCAAGACAGGGATGGATAACTATGGCTACACCTTC. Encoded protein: CAIKTGMDNYGYTF.

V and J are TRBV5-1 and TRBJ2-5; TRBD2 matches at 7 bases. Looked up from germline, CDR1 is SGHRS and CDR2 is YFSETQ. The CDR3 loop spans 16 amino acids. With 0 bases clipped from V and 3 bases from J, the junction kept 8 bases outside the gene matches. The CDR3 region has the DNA TGCGCCAGCAGCTTGGCCCCGGGGGGAGCCAAAGAGACCCAGTACTTC. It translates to CASSLAPGGAKETQYF.

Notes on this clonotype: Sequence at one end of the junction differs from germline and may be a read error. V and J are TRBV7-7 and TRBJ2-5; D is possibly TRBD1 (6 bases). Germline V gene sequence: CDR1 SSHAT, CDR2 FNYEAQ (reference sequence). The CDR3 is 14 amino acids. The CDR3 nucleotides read TGTGCTAGCAGCCAAATGACAGGCGGGGAGACCCAGTACTTC. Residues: CASSQMTGGETQYF. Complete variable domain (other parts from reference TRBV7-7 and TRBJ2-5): GAGVSQSPRYKVTKRGQDVTLRCDPISSHATLYWYQQALGQGPEFLTYFNYEAQPDKSGLPSDRFSAERPEGSISTLTIQRTEQRDSAMYRCASSQMTGGETQYFGPGTRLLVL.

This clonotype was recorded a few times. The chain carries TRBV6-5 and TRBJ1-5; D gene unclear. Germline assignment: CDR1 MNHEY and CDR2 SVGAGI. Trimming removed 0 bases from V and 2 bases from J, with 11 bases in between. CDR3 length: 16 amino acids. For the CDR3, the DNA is TGTGCCAGCAGTTACTCGGGCAGAGTGGGCAATCAGCCCCAGCATTTT. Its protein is CASSYSGRVGNQPQHF.

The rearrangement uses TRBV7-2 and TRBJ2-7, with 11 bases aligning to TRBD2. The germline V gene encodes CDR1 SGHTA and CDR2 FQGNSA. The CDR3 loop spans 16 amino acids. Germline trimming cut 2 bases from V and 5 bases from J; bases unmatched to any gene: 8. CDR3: CASSLIGLAGGNEQYF. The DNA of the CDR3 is TGTGCCAGCAGCTTAATAGGGCTAGCGGGAGGCAACGAGCAGTACTTC.

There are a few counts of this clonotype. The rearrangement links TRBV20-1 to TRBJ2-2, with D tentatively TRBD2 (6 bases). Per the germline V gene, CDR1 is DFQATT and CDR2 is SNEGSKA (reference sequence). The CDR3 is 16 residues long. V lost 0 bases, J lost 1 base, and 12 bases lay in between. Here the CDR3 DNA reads TGCAGTGCTAGAGATGCTTCGCGGGAGAACACCGGGGAGCTGTTTTTT. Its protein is CSARDASRENTGELFF.

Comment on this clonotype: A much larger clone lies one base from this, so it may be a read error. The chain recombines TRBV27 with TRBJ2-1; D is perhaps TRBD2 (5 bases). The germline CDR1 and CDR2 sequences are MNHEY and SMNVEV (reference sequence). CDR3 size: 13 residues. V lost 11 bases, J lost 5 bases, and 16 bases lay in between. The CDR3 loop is CAAAEAHNNEQFF. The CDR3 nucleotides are TGTGCCGCCGCGGAGGCCCATAACAATGAGCAGTTCTTC.

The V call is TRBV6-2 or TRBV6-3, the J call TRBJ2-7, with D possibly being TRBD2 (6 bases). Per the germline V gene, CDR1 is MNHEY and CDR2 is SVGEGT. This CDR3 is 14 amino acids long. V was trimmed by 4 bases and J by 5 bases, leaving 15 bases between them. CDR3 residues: CASSSPREWDEQYF. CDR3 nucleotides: TGTGCCAGCAGTTCCCCACGGGAGTGGGACGAGCAGTACTTC.

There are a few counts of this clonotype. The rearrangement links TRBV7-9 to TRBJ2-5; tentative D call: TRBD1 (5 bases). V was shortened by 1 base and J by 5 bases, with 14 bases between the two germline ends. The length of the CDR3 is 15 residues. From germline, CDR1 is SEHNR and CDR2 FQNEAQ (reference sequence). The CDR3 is CASSLGYRQEETQYF. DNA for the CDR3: TGTGCCAGCAGCTTAGGGTACAGGCAAGAGGAGACCCAGTACTTC. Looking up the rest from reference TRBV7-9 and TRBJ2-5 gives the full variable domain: DTGVSQNPRHKITKRGQNVTFRCDPISEHNRLYWYRQTLGQGPEFLTYFQNEAQLEKSRLLSDRFSAERPKGSFSTLEIQRTEQGDSAMYLCASSLGYRQEETQYFGPGTRLLVL.

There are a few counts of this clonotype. DNA of the CDR3: TGTGCCAGCAGCTTAGATGCTGGCGCAGGAGAGACCCAGTACTTC. Translation: CASSLDAGAGETQYF. The V gene is TRBV7-2, the J gene TRBJ2-5, with D hard to call. The germline CDR1 and CDR2 sequences are SGHTA and FQGNSA. V dropped 1 base and J dropped 4 bases, with 13 bases sitting between them. The CDR3 loop spans 15 amino acids.

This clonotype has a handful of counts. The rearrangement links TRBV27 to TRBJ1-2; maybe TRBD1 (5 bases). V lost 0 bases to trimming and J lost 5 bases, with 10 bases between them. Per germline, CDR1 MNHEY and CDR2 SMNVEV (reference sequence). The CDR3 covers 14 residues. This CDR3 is CASSLSAPGYGYTF. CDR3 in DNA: TGTGCCAGCAGTTTATCGGCGCCAGGGTATGGCTACACCTTC.

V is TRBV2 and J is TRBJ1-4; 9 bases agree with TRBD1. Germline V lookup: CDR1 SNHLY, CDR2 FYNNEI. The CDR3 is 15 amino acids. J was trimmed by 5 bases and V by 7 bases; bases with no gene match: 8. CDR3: CASIPGTGINEKLFF. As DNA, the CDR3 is TGTGCCAGCATCCCCGGGACAGGGATAAATGAAAAACTGTTTTTT.

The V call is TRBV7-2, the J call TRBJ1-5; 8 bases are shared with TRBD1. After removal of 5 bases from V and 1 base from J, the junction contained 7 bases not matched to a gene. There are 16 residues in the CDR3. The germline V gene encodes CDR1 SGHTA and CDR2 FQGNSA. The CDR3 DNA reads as TGTGCCAGCAGCCCCCAGGGGGCGGGAAGCAATCAGCCCCAGCATTTT. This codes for CASSPQGAGSNQPQHF.

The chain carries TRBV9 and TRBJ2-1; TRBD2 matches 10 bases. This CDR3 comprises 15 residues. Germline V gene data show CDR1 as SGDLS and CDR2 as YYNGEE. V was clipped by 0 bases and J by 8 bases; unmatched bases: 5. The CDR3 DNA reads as TGTGCCAGCAGCGTAGTTTCTAGCGGGAGAGATGAGCAGTTCTTC. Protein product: CASSVVSSGRDEQFF.

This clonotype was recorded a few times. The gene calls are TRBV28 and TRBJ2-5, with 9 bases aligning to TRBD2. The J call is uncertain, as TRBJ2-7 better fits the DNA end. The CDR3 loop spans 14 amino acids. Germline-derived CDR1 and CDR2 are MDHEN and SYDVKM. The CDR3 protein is CASSYAGGIYEQYF. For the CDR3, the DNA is TGTGCCAGCAGTTACGCGGGAGGGATCTACGAGCAGTACTTC.

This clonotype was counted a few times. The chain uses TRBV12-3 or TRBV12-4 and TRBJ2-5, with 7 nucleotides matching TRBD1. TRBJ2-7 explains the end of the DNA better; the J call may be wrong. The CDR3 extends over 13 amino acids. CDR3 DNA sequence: TGTGCCAGCAGTTGGGTCAGGGGGTACGAGCAGTACTTC. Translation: CASSWVRGYEQYF.